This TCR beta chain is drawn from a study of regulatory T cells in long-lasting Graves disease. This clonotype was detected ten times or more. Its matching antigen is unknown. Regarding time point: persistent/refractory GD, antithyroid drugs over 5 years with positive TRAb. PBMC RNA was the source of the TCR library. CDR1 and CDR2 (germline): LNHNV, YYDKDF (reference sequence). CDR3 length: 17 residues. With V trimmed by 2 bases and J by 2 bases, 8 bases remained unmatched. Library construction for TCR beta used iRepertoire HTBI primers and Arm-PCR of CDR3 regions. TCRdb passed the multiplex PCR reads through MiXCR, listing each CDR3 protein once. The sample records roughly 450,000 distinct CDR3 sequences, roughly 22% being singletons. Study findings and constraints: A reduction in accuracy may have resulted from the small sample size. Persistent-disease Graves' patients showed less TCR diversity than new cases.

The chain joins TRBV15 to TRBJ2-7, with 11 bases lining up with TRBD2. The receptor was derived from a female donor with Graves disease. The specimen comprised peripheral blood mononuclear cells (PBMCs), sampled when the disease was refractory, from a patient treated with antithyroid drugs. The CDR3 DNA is TGTGCCACCAGCAGACTCCTTATAGCGGGAGGGACCTACGAGCAGTACTTC. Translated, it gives CATSRLLIAGGTYEQYF.